The clone carrying this T cell receptor (beta chain) was counted ten times or more. Its antigen is currently unknown. This entry is derived from a study of tumor and adjacent non-tumor tissue in lung cancer. Study-level background: There were roughly 11 adenocarcinoma, 2 squamous cell carcinoma and 1 small cell lung cancer cases. Overall study findings and caveats: Normal lung showed higher cumulative top 100 clone frequency than tumor. Significantly higher TCR diversity was found in tumor than normal lung.

No cell sorting was done before RNA was extracted from the tissue. The normal lung tissue was taken more than 3 cm from the tumor edge. Germline trimming cut 8 bases from V and 5 bases from J; bases unmatched to any gene: 4. Germline-derived CDR1 and CDR2 are MNHNS and SASEGT. The CDR3 has 13 amino acids. The library came from three nested PCR rounds adapted from ARM-PCR protocols. TCRdb called the multiplex PCR reads again in MiXCR, with one record for every CDR3 protein. The sample yields 110,000 or so distinct CDR3 sequences, around 57% seen once. The sample comprised distant non-tumor lung tissue. V is TRBV6-1 and J is TRBJ2-4; 9 bases align to TRBD1. The TCR comes from a man aged 60 to 69 with non-small cell lung cancer. The CDR3 DNA follows: TGTGCCAGCTATAGGACAGGGGAAAACATTCAGTACTTC. Protein product: CASYRTGENIQYF.